Each of the 21 T cell receptor beta chains below was sequenced from the same sample in a study of Ad26.COV2.S vaccination and SARS-CoV-2 variants. Assay: immunoSEQ multiplex PCR; the TCRdb copy retains only in-frame clones and omits some. The sample has more than 300,000 clones, about 88% seen once. Treatment given: approximately 18 received Ad26.COV2.S at low or high dose, single or two shots; several received placebo; per-sample allocation not given. After the first vaccine or placebo injection, samples were drawn on day 63. Sequences were derived from peripheral blood, sampled in a trial of Ad26.COV2.S vaccine versus placebo. These receptors were collected from a person between 18 and 65 years old who received the Ad26.COV2.S COVID-19 vaccine or a placebo.

V gene TRBV11-2 combines with J gene TRBJ2-3, with D unresolved. Germline CDR1 SGHAT, CDR2 FQNNGV. This CDR3 has 14 amino acids. Trimming shortened V by 5 bases and J by 1 base, and 10 bases separated the two germline ends. In DNA, the CDR3 is TGTGCCAGCAGCCGCCTCTTGGGCACAGATACGCAGTATTTT. Its translation: CASSRLLGTDTQYF.

V and J are TRBV2 and TRBJ2-7; D unresolved. Germline V gene data show CDR1 as SNHLY and CDR2 as FYNNEI. The CDR3 runs to 14 residues. The V and J ends lost 7 bases and 5 bases respectively, with 18 bases between them. The CDR3, as DNA: TGTGCCAGCATGGAGCCGCGAAGCCCCCACGAGCAGTACTTC. Protein product: CASMEPRSPHEQYF.

The chain is built from TRBV3-1 (or the pseudogene TRBV3-2) and TRBJ1-1, with D unresolved. The CDR3 sequence is 13 residues long. In germline, CDR1 is LGHDT, CDR2 YNNKEL (reference sequence). V was shortened by 6 bases and J by 5 bases, with 13 bases between the two germline ends. CDR3 sequence (DNA): TGTGCCAGCAGTTCCCTTTCGGAGACTGAAGCTTTCTTT. Its translation is CASSSLSETEAFF.

The V gene is TRBV19, the J gene TRBJ2-5, with D possibly being TRBD2 (6 bases). The CDR3 spans 15 residues. The germline V gene encodes CDR1 LNHDA and CDR2 SQIVND (reference sequence). Deletions cut 5 bases from V and 0 bases from J, with 13 bases between. CDR3 sequence (DNA): TGTGCCAGTAGTGTAAACCGGGACTACCAAGAGACCCAGTACTTC. This gives the protein CASSVNRDYQETQYF.

The genes are TRBV19 and TRBJ1-6; D unclear. Trimming removed 1 base from V and 7 bases from J, with 8 bases in between. This CDR3 region has 14 residues. Germline V CDR1 and CDR2: LNHDA, SQIVND (reference sequence). Here the CDR3 DNA reads TGTGCCAGTAGTATAGGACGGTCAAATTCACCCCTCCACTTT. Protein sequence: CASSIGRSNSPLHF.

The V call is TRBV4-2, the J call TRBJ2-3; 9 bases fit TRBD1. The CDR3 has 16 residues. J was trimmed by 7 bases and V by 1 base; bases with no gene match: 9. The germline gives CDR1 LGHNA, CDR2 YNFKEQ. CDR3 protein: CASSQVGTDRGNTQYF. DNA for the CDR3: TGTGCCAGCAGCCAAGTGGGAACGGACAGGGGAAATACGCAGTATTTT.

This chain uses TRBV3-1 (or the pseudogene TRBV3-2) with TRBJ2-3; TRBD2 matches 8 bases. This CDR3 contains 18 residues. Germline V gene sequence: CDR1 LGHDT, CDR2 YNNKEL (reference sequence). Trimming removed 4 bases from V and 1 base from J; junction bases left unmatched: 13. CDR3 sequence: CASSLNGGRSGGTDTQYF. Here the CDR3 DNA reads TGTGCCAGCAGCCTAAATGGCGGGAGGTCAGGGGGCACAGATACGCAGTATTTT.

This chain joins TRBV7-9 and TRBJ2-1; weak D call: TRBD2 (8 bases). The length of the CDR3 is 19 residues. The V and J ends lost 5 bases and 5 bases respectively, with 28 bases between them. The V gene's germline CDR1 is SEHNR and CDR2 FQNEAQ (reference sequence). The CDR3 coding sequence is TGTGCCAGCAGCACAAGGACAGGCCTCAGCGGGAGTCAGGACAATGAGCAGTTCTTC. Translating gives CASSTRTGLSGSQDNEQFF.

The rearrangement links TRBV4-2 to TRBJ1-1; D might be TRBD1 (6 bases). The CDR3 spans 19 residues. V lost 0 bases, J lost 0 bases, and 20 bases lay in between. CDR1 is LGHNA and CDR2 is YNFKEQ in the germline V gene. The CDR3 sequence is CASSQEIGFPQGLNTEAFF. The CDR3 DNA sequence: TGTGCCAGCAGCCAAGAGATAGGCTTCCCACAGGGACTGAACACTGAAGCTTTCTTT.

The genes are TRBV27 and TRBJ2-1, with 8 bases fitting TRBD1. This CDR3 has 18 amino acids. Germline loops: CDR1 MNHEY, CDR2 SMNVEV (reference sequence). Unmatched junction bases numbered 14, after V lost 5 bases and J lost 2 bases. The CDR3 loop is CASSPYYGQGRPYNEQFF. DNA for the CDR3: TGTGCCAGCAGTCCCTACTATGGACAGGGACGCCCCTACAATGAGCAGTTCTTC.

The gene calls are TRBV3-1 (or the pseudogene TRBV3-2) and TRBJ2-7; 10 bases map to TRBD1. Germline V CDR1 and CDR2: LGHDT, YNNKEL (reference sequence). Trimming removed 3 bases from V and 3 bases from J; junction bases left unmatched: 5. This CDR3 region has 15 residues. The CDR3 coding sequence is TGTGCCAGCAGCCACCCGGGACAGGGGCACTACGAGCAGTACTTC. Translating it yields CASSHPGQGHYEQYF.

J is TRBJ1-1 and V is TRBV5-4; D is unclear. The CDR3 has 14 amino acids. The germline gives CDR1 SGHNT, CDR2 YYREEE (reference sequence). V lost 1 base to trimming and J lost 4 bases, with 11 bases between them. The DNA for the CDR3 is TGTGCCAGCAGCTTGACAAGTCTCAGCACTGAAGCTTTCTTT. Its protein is CASSLTSLSTEAFF.

This clone has only a few counts. The genes are TRBV7-9 and TRBJ1-5; TRBD1 might be the D (5 bases). Trimming cost V 4 bases and J 3 bases, with 13 bases left between them. Germline lookup yields CDR1 SEHNR and CDR2 FQNEAQ (reference sequence). The CDR3 covers 15 residues. The CDR3 nucleotides read TGTGCCAGCAGCTCCTTCCAGGGTCACAATCAGCCCCAGCATTTT. It codes for CASSSFQGHNQPQHF.

The chain employs TRBV6-5 and TRBJ2-7, with TRBD2 matching over 9 bases. Germline V gene sequence: CDR1 MNHEY, CDR2 SVGAGI. V trimming: 11 bases; J trimming: 4 bases; junction bases outside the gene matches: 9. The CDR3 extends over 13 amino acids. In DNA, the CDR3 is TGTGCCTCCCATAGCGGGAGTGGATACGAGCAGTACTTC. Protein sequence: CASHSGSGYEQYF.

The chain couples TRBV7-8 to TRBJ1-5; weak D call: TRBD1 (5 bases). The CDR3 sequence is 17 residues long. Germline V gene data show CDR1 as SGHVS and CDR2 as FQNEAQ. Deletions cut 1 base from V and 6 bases from J, with 19 bases between. The CDR3 protein is CASSLGMRGLGGQPQHF. DNA for the CDR3: TGTGCCAGCAGCTTAGGTATGCGGGGCTTAGGAGGTCAGCCCCAGCATTTT.

This chain uses TRBV2 with TRBJ2-2; D call uncertain. The CDR3 consists of 13 residues. Trimming removed 6 bases at V and 7 bases at J, with 12 bases between. Germline CDR1 reads SNHLY; CDR2 reads FYNNEI. The CDR3 DNA sequence: TGTGCCAGCAGGGTAGGAATTATCGGGGAGCTGTTTTTT. Translated: CASRVGIIGELFF. The variable domain in full, completed from reference TRBV2 and TRBJ2-2, reads EPEVTQTPSHQVTQMGQEVILRCVPISNHLYFYWYRQILGQKVEFLVSFYNNEISEKSEIFDDQFSVERPDGSNFTLKIRSTKLEDSAMYFCASRVGIIGELFFGEGSRLTVL.

The V call is TRBV7-2, the J call TRBJ2-7; 13 nucleotides line up with TRBD2. This CDR3 comprises 13 residues. The ends lost 8 bases at V and 4 bases at J; junction bases unmatched: 2. Germline assignment: CDR1 SGHTA and CDR2 FQGNSA. The CDR3, as DNA: TGTGCCAGCCGGACTAGCGGGAGATACGAGCAGTACTTC. Translated, it gives CASRTSGRYEQYF.

J is TRBJ1-1 and V is TRBV7-8, with 8 bases identical to TRBD1. CDR3 length: 14 residues. Losses at the gene ends were 5 bases for V and 1 base for J; bases not matched to a gene: 3. The germline gives CDR1 SGHVS, CDR2 FQNEAQ. In DNA form, the CDR3 reads TGTGCCAGCAGCCGAGGGACAGGGAACACTGAAGCTTTCTTT. It codes for CASSRGTGNTEAFF.

The chain recombines TRBV6-2 or TRBV6-3 with TRBJ1-1; D remains ambiguous. Trimming removed 2 bases at V and 5 bases at J, with 9 bases between. The germline V gene encodes CDR1 MNHEY and CDR2 SVGEGT. The CDR3 sequence is 13 residues long. This CDR3 reads CASSYPLGTEAFF. The CDR3 DNA is TGTGCCAGCAGTTACCCTTTGGGGACTGAAGCTTTCTTT.

The V gene is TRBV18, the J gene TRBJ2-3; D is unresolved. The CDR3 has 12 residues. Germline V lookup: CDR1 KGHSH, CDR2 LQKENI. V was trimmed by 4 bases and J by 5 bases, leaving 7 bases between them. The CDR3 DNA reads TGTGCCAGCTCACAACTGGGAGATACGCAGTATTTT. As protein: CASSQLGDTQYF.

This rearrangement joins TRBV6-5 to TRBJ2-1; tentatively, D is TRBD1 (6 bases). Germline-derived CDR1 and CDR2 are MNHEY and SVGAGI. Trimming stripped 2 bases from V and 4 bases from J, with 9 bases between. CDR3 size: 14 residues. The CDR3 nucleotides read TGTGCCAGCAGTTACCGACAGGAATACAATGAGCAGTTCTTC. Translated: CASSYRQEYNEQFF.